The 3 T cell receptor beta chains in this list originate from one sample, sequenced in a study of control samples from healthy donors and cancer patients. Assay: immunoSEQ multiplex PCR; the TCRdb copy retains only in-frame clones and omits some. The sample records about 100,000 clones, 92% being singletons. The source material was blood. These TCRs come from a human donor in good health. The donor label of this sample is uncertain.

The gene calls are TRBV20-1 and TRBJ1-6, with TRBD1 matching over 10 bases. From germline, CDR1 is DFQATT and CDR2 SNEGSKA (reference sequence). The CDR3 is made up of 16 amino acids. The trim removed 3 bases at V and 4 bases at J, leaving 6 bases unmatched. The CDR3 DNA reads as TGCAGTGCTAGTCTCGGGACAGGGGATTATAATTCACCCCTCCACTTT. It specifies CSASLGTGDYNSPLHF.

The J gene is TRBJ2-2, the V gene TRBV19, with D hard to call. CDR3 length equals 14 residues. The V end lost 3 bases, the J end lost 4 bases, and 9 bases lay between the germline ends. In germline, CDR1 is LNHDA, CDR2 SQIVND (reference sequence). The CDR3 is CASSINAVTGELFF. Written as DNA, the CDR3 is TGTGCCAGTAGTATTAACGCAGTCACCGGGGAGCTGTTTTTT.

V gene TRBV11-2 combines with J gene TRBJ2-5, with D perhaps matching TRBD2 (6 bases). Between the trimmed V and J ends, which lost 5 bases and 8 bases, there was a span of 18 bases. The V gene's germline CDR1 is SGHAT and CDR2 FQNNGV. The CDR3 runs 14 residues. The CDR3 here is CASSAKVGGLTQYF. The CDR3 DNA follows: TGTGCCAGCAGCGCAAAGGTGGGGGGATTAACCCAGTACTTC.